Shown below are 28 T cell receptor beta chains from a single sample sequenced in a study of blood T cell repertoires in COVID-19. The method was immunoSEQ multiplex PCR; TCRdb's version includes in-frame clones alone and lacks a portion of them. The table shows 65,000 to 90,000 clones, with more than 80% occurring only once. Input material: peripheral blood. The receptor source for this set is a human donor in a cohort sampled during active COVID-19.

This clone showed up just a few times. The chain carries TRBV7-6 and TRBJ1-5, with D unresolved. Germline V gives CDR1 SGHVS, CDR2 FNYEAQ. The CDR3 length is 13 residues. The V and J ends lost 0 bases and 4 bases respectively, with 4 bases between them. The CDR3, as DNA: TGTGCCAGCAGCTTAGCGGAGAATCAGCCCCAGCATTTT. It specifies CASSLAENQPQHF.

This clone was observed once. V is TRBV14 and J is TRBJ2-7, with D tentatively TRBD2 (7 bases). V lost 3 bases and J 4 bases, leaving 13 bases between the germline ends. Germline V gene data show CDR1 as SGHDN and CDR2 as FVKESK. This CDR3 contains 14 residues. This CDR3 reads CASSHPGEGYEQYF. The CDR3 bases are TGTGCCAGCAGCCACCCAGGGGAGGGATACGAGCAGTACTTC.

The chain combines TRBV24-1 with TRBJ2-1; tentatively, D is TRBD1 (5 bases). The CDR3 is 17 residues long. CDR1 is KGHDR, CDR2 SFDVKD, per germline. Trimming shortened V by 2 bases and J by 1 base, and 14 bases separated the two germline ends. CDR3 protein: CATSDSQSGLSYNEQFF. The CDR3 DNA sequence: TGTGCCACCAGTGATTCCCAGTCAGGGCTATCCTACAATGAGCAGTTCTTC.

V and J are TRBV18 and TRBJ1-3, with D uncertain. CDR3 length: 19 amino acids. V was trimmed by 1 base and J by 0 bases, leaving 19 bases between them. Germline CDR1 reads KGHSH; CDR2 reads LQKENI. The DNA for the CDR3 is TGTGCCAGCTCACCACTCCCCGTGGGAGTTGACAACTCTGGAAACACCATATATTTT. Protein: CASSPLPVGVDNSGNTIYF.

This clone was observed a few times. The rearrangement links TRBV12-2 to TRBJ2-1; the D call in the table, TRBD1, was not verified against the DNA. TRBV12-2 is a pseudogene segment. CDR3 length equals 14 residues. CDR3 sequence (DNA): TGTGCAAGTCGCCCCCAGGGCGCTCCCTATGAGCAGTTCTTC. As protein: CASRPQGAPYEQFF.

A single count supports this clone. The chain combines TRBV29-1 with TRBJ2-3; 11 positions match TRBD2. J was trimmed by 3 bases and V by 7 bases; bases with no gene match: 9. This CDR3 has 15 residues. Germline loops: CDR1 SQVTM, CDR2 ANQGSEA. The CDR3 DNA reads TGCAGCGCCGTTCTAGCGGGGGGACCTACAGATACGCAGTATTTT. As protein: CSAVLAGGPTDTQYF.

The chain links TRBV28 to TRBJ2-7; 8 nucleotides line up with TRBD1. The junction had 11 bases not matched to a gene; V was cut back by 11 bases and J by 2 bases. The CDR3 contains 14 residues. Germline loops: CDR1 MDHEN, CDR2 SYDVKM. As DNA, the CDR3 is TGTGCCGTTAGGGGGGACAGGCCCCCCTACGAGCAGTACTTC. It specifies CAVRGDRPPYEQYF. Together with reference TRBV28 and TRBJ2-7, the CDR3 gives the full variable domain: DVKVTQSSRYLVKRTGEKVFLECVQDMDHENMFWYRQDPGLGLRLIYFSYDVKMKEKGDIPEGYSVSREKKERFSLILESASTNQTSMYLCAVRGDRPPYEQYFGPGTRLTVT.

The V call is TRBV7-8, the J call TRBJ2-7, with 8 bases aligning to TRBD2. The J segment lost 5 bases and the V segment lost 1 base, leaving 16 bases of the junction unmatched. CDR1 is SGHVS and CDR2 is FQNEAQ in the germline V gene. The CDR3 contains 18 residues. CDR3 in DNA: TGTGCCAGCAGCTTAGAAAGATCGGGGGGGGCGCCGGCCGACGAGCAGTACTTC. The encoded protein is CASSLERSGGAPADEQYF.

The CDR3, as DNA: TGCGCCAGCAGCCGGAGGGCCGGCCCTCAGGGAAACACTGAAGCTTTCTTT. Translation: CASSRRAGPQGNTEAFF. V gene TRBV5-1 combines with J gene TRBJ1-1; maybe TRBD1 (5 bases). There are 17 residues in the CDR3. CDR1 is SGHRS and CDR2 is YFSETQ in the germline V gene. The V end lost 4 bases, the J end lost 2 bases, and 21 bases lay between the germline ends.

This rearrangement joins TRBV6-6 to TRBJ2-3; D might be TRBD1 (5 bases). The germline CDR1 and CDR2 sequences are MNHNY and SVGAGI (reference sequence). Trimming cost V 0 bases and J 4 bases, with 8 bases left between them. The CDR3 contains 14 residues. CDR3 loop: CASSYSGPSDTQYF. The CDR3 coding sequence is TGTGCCAGCAGTTACTCGGGGCCCTCAGATACGCAGTATTTT.

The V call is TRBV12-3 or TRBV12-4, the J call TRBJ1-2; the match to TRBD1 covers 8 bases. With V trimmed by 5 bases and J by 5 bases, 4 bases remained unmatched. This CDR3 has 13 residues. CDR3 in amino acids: CASSKTGVYGYTF. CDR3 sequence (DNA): TGTGCCAGCAGTAAGACAGGGGTATATGGCTACACCTTC.

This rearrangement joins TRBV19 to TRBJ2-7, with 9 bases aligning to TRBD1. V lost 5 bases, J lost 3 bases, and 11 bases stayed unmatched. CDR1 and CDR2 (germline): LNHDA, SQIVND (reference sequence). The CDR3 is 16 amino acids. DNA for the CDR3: TGTGCCAGTAGTTTATCAACCGGGACAGGGAACTACGAGCAGTACTTC. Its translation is CASSLSTGTGNYEQYF.

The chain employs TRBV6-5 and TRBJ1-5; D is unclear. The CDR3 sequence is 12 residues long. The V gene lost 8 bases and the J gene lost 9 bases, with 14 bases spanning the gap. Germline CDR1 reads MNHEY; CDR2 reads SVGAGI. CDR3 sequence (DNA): TGTGCCAGCCGGGTCCCGGAGTGGCCCCAGCATTTT. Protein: CASRVPEWPQHF.

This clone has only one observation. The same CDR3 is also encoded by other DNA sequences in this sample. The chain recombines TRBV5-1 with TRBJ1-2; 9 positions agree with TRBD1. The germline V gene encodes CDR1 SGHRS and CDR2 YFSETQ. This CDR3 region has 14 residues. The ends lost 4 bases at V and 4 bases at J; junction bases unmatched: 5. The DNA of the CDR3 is TGCGCCAGCAGCCGTACAGGGGGCGGCTATGGCTACACCTTC. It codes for CASSRTGGGYGYTF.

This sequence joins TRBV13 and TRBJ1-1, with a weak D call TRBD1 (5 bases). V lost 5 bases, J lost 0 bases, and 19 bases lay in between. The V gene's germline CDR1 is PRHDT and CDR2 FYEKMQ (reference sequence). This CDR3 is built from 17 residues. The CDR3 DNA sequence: TGTGCCAGCAGCCCGAGGGTCGGGGGTTGGATGAACACTGAAGCTTTCTTT. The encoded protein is CASSPRVGGWMNTEAFF.

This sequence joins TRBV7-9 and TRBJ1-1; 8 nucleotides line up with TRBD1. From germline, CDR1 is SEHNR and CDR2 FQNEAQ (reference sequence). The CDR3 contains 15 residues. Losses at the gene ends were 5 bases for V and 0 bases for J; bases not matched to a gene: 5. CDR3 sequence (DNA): TGTGCCAGCAGCCTTTGGACAGGGATGAACACTGAAGCTTTCTTT. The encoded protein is CASSLWTGMNTEAFF.

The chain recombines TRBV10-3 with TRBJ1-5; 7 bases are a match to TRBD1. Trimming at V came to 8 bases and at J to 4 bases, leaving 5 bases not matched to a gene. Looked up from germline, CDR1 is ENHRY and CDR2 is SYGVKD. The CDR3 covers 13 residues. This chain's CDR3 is CAIGGTVNQPQHF. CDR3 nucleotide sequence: TGTGCCATCGGGGGGACAGTTAATCAGCCCCAGCATTTT.

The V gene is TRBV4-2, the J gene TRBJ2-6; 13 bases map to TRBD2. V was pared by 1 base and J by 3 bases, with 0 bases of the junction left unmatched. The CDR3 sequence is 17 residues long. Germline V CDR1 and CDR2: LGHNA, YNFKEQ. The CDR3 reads CASSQGTSGGGANVLTF. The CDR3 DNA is TGTGCCAGCAGCCAAGGGACTAGCGGGGGTGGGGCCAACGTCCTGACTTTC.

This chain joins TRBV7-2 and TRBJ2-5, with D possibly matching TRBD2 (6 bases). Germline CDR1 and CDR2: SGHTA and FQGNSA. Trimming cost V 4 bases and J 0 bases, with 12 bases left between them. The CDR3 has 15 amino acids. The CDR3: CASSWGGAHQETQYF. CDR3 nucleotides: TGTGCCAGCAGCTGGGGCGGGGCCCACCAAGAGACCCAGTACTTC.

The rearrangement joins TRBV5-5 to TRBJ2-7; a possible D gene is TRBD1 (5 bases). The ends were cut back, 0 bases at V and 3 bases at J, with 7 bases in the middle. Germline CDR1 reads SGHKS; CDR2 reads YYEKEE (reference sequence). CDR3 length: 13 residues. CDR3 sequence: CASSLARVYEQYF. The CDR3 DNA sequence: TGTGCCAGCAGCTTGGCCAGGGTCTACGAGCAGTACTTC.

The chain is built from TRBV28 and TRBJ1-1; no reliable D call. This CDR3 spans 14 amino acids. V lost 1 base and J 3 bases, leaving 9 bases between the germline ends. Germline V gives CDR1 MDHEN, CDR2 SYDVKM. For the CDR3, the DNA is TGTGCCAGCAGTTTATTCGCGAGCCACACTGAAGCTTTCTTT. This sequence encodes CASSLFASHTEAFF. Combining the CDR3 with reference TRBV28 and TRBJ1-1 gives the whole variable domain DVKVTQSSRYLVKRTGEKVFLECVQDMDHENMFWYRQDPGLGLRLIYFSYDVKMKEKGDIPEGYSVSREKKERFSLILESASTNQTSMYLCASSLFASHTEAFFGQGTRLTVV.

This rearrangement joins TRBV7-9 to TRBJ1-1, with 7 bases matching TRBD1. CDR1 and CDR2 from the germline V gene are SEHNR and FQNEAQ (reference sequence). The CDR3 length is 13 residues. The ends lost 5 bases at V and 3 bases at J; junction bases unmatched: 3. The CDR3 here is CASSRDSDTEAFF. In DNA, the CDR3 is TGTGCCAGCAGCCGGGACAGCGACACTGAAGCTTTCTTT.

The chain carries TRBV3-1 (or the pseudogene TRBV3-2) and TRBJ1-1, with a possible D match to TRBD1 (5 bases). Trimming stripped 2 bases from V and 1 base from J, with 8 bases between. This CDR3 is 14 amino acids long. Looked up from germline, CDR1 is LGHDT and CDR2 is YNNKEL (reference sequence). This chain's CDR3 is CASSQPTGNTEAFF. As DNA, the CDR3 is TGTGCCAGCAGCCAACCCACAGGGAACACTGAAGCTTTCTTT.

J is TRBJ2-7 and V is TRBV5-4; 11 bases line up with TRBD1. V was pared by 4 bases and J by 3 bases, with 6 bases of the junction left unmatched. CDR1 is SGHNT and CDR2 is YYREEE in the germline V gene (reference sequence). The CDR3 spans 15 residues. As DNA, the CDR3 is TGTGCCAGCAGCCCGGGTGGGACAGGGGGCTACGAGCAGTACTTC. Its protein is CASSPGGTGGYEQYF.

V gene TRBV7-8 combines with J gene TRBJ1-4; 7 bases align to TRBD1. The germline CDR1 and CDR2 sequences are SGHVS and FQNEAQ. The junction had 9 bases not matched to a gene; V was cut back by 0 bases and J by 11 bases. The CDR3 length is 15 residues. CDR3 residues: CASSLAGQLGGKLFF. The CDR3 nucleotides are TGTGCCAGCAGCTTAGCGGGACAGCTCGGTGGGAAACTGTTTTTT.

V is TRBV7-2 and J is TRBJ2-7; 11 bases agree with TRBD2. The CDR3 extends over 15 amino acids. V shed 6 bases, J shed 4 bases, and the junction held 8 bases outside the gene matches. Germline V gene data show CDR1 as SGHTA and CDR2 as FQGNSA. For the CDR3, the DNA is TGTGCCAGCAGACGTAGCGGGGGGGCTGGTTACGAGCAGTACTTC. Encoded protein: CASRRSGGAGYEQYF.

CDR3 amino acids: CASSLVGPGFNEKLFF. The CDR3 DNA reads TGCGCCAGCAGCTTGGTGGGGCCTGGTTTTAATGAAAAACTGTTTTTT. The genes are TRBV5-1 and TRBJ1-4; a possible D gene is TRBD1 (5 bases). Per germline, CDR1 SGHRS and CDR2 YFSETQ. The CDR3 runs 16 residues. The germline V and J ends were trimmed by 0 bases and 4 bases, with 13 bases remaining between them.

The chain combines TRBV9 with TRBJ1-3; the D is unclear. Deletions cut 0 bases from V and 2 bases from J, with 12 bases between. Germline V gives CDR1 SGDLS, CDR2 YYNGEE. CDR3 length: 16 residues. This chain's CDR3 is CASSVEGGPAGNTIYF. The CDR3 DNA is TGTGCCAGCAGCGTAGAAGGAGGGCCGGCTGGAAACACCATATATTTT.